Below, 30 T cell receptor beta chains from the same sample are listed, as sequenced in a study of cytomegalovirus exposure and HLA in healthy donors. The PCR ran on 60 Vbeta and 13 Jbeta primers. Repertoires were generated with immunoSEQ multiplex PCR, while TCRdb's copy carries only in-frame clones and drops some. The data contain around 120,000 clones, around 78% of them seen just once; the ten biggest clones take up about 3.3%. Sequenced sample: PBMCs. These TCRs come from a woman between 25 and 40 years old in good health and CMV-seropositive.

V usage is TRBV7-9 and J usage is TRBJ2-4; D remains unclear. Trimming pared 5 bases from V and 1 base from J, leaving 15 bases between. Per the germline V gene, CDR1 is SEHNR and CDR2 is FQNEAQ (reference sequence). CDR3 length: 16 amino acids. The CDR3 DNA reads TGTGCCAGCAGCCAGAACACCCCGTCGGCCAAAAACATTCAGTACTTC. The encoded protein is CASSQNTPSAKNIQYF. Using reference TRBV7-9 and TRBJ2-4 for the parts outside the CDR3, the full variable domain is DTGVSQNPRHKITKRGQNVTFRCDPISEHNRLYWYRQTLGQGPEFLTYFQNEAQLEKSRLLSDRFSAERPKGSFSTLEIQRTEQGDSAMYLCASSQNTPSAKNIQYFGAGTRLSVL.

This chain links TRBV6-5 with TRBJ1-2; unclear D gene. CDR1 is MNHEY, CDR2 SVGAGI, per germline. CDR3 length: 12 amino acids. V was shortened by 5 bases and J by 7 bases, with 11 bases between the two germline ends. CDR3 nucleotide sequence: TGTGCCAGCAGTGCTGGAGGAGTTGGCTACACCTTC. Protein: CASSAGGVGYTF.

The V gene is TRBV4-2, the J gene TRBJ1-1, with 9 bases lining up with TRBD1. V shed 2 bases, J shed 3 bases, and the junction held 7 bases outside the gene matches. This CDR3 has 16 residues. Germline CDR1 LGHNA, CDR2 YNFKEQ. The chain's CDR3 is CASSQPGTGIDTEAFF. CDR3 bases: TGTGCCAGCAGCCAACCCGGGACAGGGATCGACACTGAAGCTTTCTTT.

The chain couples TRBV5-6 to TRBJ2-5; a possible D gene is TRBD2 (6 bases). CDR3 size: 15 residues. V was shortened by 4 bases and J by 2 bases, with 15 bases between the two germline ends. Germline CDR1 SGHDT, CDR2 YYEEEE. CDR3 bases: TGTGCCAGCAGCCAGCCGCAGGGAGGACAAGAGACCCAGTACTTC. Amino acid sequence: CASSQPQGGQETQYF.

Written as DNA, the CDR3 is TGTGCCAGCAGTCCCCTAGCGGTGAGCCGGGGCGAGCAGTACTTC. It is translated as CASSPLAVSRGEQYF. This chain joins TRBV27 and TRBJ2-7, with 7 bases identical to TRBD2. The junction had 13 bases not matched to a gene; V was cut back by 5 bases and J by 6 bases. Germline V gene lookup returns CDR1 MNHEY and CDR2 SMNVEV (reference sequence). This CDR3 has 15 amino acids.

This clone was counted between two and nine times. This chain joins TRBV5-1 and TRBJ1-4, with 7 nucleotides matching TRBD1. Germline values: CDR1 SGHRS, CDR2 YFSETQ. The ends lost 6 bases at V and 0 bases at J; junction bases unmatched: 5. The CDR3 covers 15 residues. CDR3 region: CASKTGPATNEKLFF. The CDR3 DNA follows: TGCGCCAGCAAGACAGGGCCAGCAACTAATGAAAAACTGTTTTTT.

The V call is TRBV2, the J call TRBJ1-1; 9 nucleotides agree with TRBD1. This CDR3 has 13 residues. V shed 6 bases and J 10 bases; nucleotides not matched to a gene: 9. The germline V gene has CDR1 SNHLY and CDR2 FYNNEI. CDR3 sequence reads: CASSETGQGLAFF. CDR3 DNA: TGTGCCAGCAGCGAAACCGGACAGGGGTTAGCTTTCTTT.

The chain uses TRBV7-9 and TRBJ2-3; 11 nucleotides line up with TRBD2. Germline CDR1 and CDR2: SEHNR and FQNEAQ (reference sequence). J lost 8 bases, V lost 3 bases, and 7 bases had no gene match. The CDR3 has 15 amino acids. The DNA of the CDR3 is TGTGCCAGCAGCTTGGGTAGCGGGGGGGCCGGTACGCAGTATTTT. Translating it yields CASSLGSGGAGTQYF.

V usage is TRBV2 and J usage is TRBJ2-7; TRBD2 might be the D (6 bases). This CDR3 has 15 amino acids. V was trimmed by 3 bases and J by 2 bases, leaving 14 bases between them. Germline V gene lookup returns CDR1 SNHLY and CDR2 FYNNEI. Here the CDR3 DNA reads TGTGCCAGCAGTGACCCCCGGGGAGGTACCTACGAGCAGTACTTC. It encodes CASSDPRGGTYEQYF.

This clone was observed a handful of times. The chain carries TRBV6-1 and TRBJ2-1, with no clear D. This CDR3 region has 17 residues. Germline CDR1 reads MNHNS; CDR2 reads SASEGT. Trimming cost V 2 bases and J 6 bases, with 20 bases left between them. CDR3 protein: CASSESPPNVPGNEQFF. CDR3 DNA: TGTGCCAGCAGTGAATCACCGCCGAATGTACCCGGCAATGAGCAGTTCTTC.

The V gene is TRBV9, the J gene TRBJ2-1; 10 nucleotides agree with TRBD2. The CDR3 has 15 residues. V lost 2 bases, J lost 8 bases, and 7 bases stayed unmatched. Germline V lookup: CDR1 SGDLS, CDR2 YYNGEE. DNA of the CDR3: TGTGCCAGCAGCGTCAGCGGGGGGGCGGGCTATGAGCAGTTCTTC. Protein product: CASSVSGGAGYEQFF.

The chain is built from TRBV9 and TRBJ2-7, with 9 bases aligning to TRBD2. Germline CDR1 SGDLS, CDR2 YYNGEE. V shed 4 bases, J shed 3 bases, and the junction held 11 bases outside the gene matches. The CDR3 is 16 amino acids. The CDR3 loop is CASSTPPGTSLYEQYF. CDR3 coding DNA: TGTGCCAGCAGCACACCCCCCGGGACTAGCCTCTACGAGCAGTACTTC.

This clone was seen a handful of times. The J gene is TRBJ2-1, the V gene TRBV6-5; weak D call: TRBD2 (6 bases). The ends were cut back, 0 bases at V and 3 bases at J, with 9 bases in the middle. The CDR3 is 15 amino acids. Germline assignment: CDR1 MNHEY and CDR2 SVGAGI. The CDR3 sequence is CASSYSGLNYNEQFF. CDR3 coding DNA: TGTGCCAGCAGTTACTCCGGACTAAACTACAATGAGCAGTTCTTC.

The rearrangement links TRBV6-5 to TRBJ2-7; TRBD1 matches at 11 bases. The germline gives CDR1 MNHEY, CDR2 SVGAGI. This CDR3 is 15 amino acids long. V gave up 0 bases and J gave up 2 bases; unmatched junction bases: 0. CDR3 bases: TGTGCCAGCAGTTACTCGGGACAGGGGGCCTACGAGCAGTACTTC. Its protein product is CASSYSGQGAYEQYF.

DNA of the CDR3: TGCGCCAGCAGCTCCGGGACAGGGTACTACGAGCAGTACTTC. It is translated as CASSSGTGYYEQYF. The chain couples TRBV5-1 to TRBJ2-7; TRBD1 matches at 9 bases. The length of the CDR3 is 14 residues. Germline CDR1 SGHRS, CDR2 YFSETQ. Trimming cost V 3 bases and J 3 bases; bases outside gene matches: 4.

The chain recombines TRBV6-5 with TRBJ2-7; D gene unclear. CDR1 is MNHEY and CDR2 is SVGAGI in the germline V gene. The CDR3 has 14 amino acids. Trimming shortened V by 2 bases and J by 5 bases, and 13 bases separated the two germline ends. CDR3 protein: CASSYGQANHEQYF. In nucleotides, the CDR3 is TGTGCCAGCAGTTACGGGCAGGCTAACCACGAGCAGTACTTC.

This chain connects TRBV25-1 to TRBJ1-2, with D tentatively TRBD1 (6 bases). Trimming took 5 bases from V and 5 from J, leaving 12 bases between them. Per germline, CDR1 MGHDK and CDR2 SYGVNS. CDR3 size: 13 residues. The CDR3 nucleotides are TGTGCCAGCAGTAAACAGGGATGGTATGGCTACACCTTC. It encodes CASSKQGWYGYTF.

J is TRBJ2-1 and V is TRBV7-6; 10 bases fit TRBD1. The CDR3 spans 15 residues. Germline assignment: CDR1 SGHVS and CDR2 FNYEAQ. The V and J ends lost 5 bases and 6 bases, in that order; junction bases with no gene match: 7. The CDR3 bases are TGTGCCAGCAGCACCGATGGGGACAGGGGCAATGAGCAGTTCTTC. Protein: CASSTDGDRGNEQFF.

The chain recombines TRBV4-3 with TRBJ1-1; TRBD1 matches 8 bases. V shed 4 bases, J shed 5 bases, and the junction held 9 bases outside the gene matches. There are 15 residues in the CDR3. Per the germline V gene, CDR1 is LGHNA and CDR2 is YSLEER. CDR3 amino acids: CASSPQAGGWTEAFF. CDR3 coding DNA: TGCGCCAGCAGCCCTCAAGCAGGGGGCTGGACTGAAGCTTTCTTT.

This clone was seen a few times. V and J are TRBV7-2 and TRBJ1-5; the D is unclear. Germline lookup yields CDR1 SGHTA and CDR2 FQGNSA. The CDR3 is 12 amino acids. Trimming shortened V by 2 bases and J by 3 bases, and 2 bases separated the two germline ends. The CDR3: CASSLLNQPQHF. In DNA form, the CDR3 reads TGTGCCAGCAGCTTACTCAATCAGCCCCAGCATTTT.

V and J are TRBV5-4 and TRBJ1-2; 7 bases line up with TRBD1. This CDR3 is built from 15 residues. Germline CDR1 is SGHNT and CDR2 is YYREEE (reference sequence). J gave up 4 bases and V 2 bases, and 8 bases lay outside the gene matches. The CDR3: CASSFWQGGSYGYTF. The CDR3, as DNA: TGTGCCAGCAGCTTTTGGCAGGGGGGAAGCTATGGCTACACCTTC.

This sequence joins TRBV6-4 and TRBJ2-1, with 11 nucleotides matching TRBD2. Germline V gives CDR1 MRHNA, CDR2 SNTAGT. The CDR3 runs to 14 residues. The ends lost 5 bases at V and 7 bases at J; junction bases unmatched: 4. The CDR3 protein is CASSTSGGKNEQFF. The CDR3 DNA follows: TGTGCCAGCAGTACTAGCGGGGGCAAGAATGAGCAGTTCTTC.

The chain uses TRBV28 and TRBJ1-6; the match to TRBD1 covers 7 bases. This CDR3 comprises 15 residues. Germline lookup yields CDR1 MDHEN and CDR2 SYDVKM. The V and J ends lost 2 bases and 13 bases, in that order; junction bases with no gene match: 11. In nucleotides, the CDR3 is TGTGCCAGCAGTTTAAGGGGGCGGATCGTCGCTCCCCTCCACTTT. Protein sequence: CASSLRGRIVAPLHF.

This clone was picked up a small number of times. The gene calls are TRBV6-5 and TRBJ1-5, with 9 bases lining up with TRBD1. Germline trimming cut 10 bases from V and 5 bases from J; bases unmatched to any gene: 9. There are 14 residues in the CDR3. Germline V gene data show CDR1 as MNHEY and CDR2 as SVGAGI. DNA of the CDR3: TGTGCCACCATGACCGGGACAGGGCATCAGCCCCAGCATTTT. Translating it yields CATMTGTGHQPQHF.

The chain has TRBV9 and TRBJ1-6; the D is unclear. V lost 3 bases, J lost 10 bases, and 17 bases lay in between. This CDR3 is 15 amino acids long. Germline lookup yields CDR1 SGDLS and CDR2 YYNGEE. Here the CDR3 reads CASSEDTKGGSPLHF. CDR3 in DNA: TGTGCCAGCAGCGAAGATACAAAAGGAGGCTCACCCCTCCACTTT.

This clone was detected a few times. The chain carries TRBV6-4 and TRBJ2-7; D possibly corresponds to TRBD1 (5 bases). Per the germline V gene, CDR1 is MRHNA and CDR2 is SNTAGT. This CDR3 region has 15 residues. V gave up 6 bases and J gave up 3 bases, with 18 bases separating them. CDR3 region: CASRASRRQNYEQYF. CDR3 DNA: TGTGCCAGCAGGGCCTCTAGGAGACAGAACTACGAGCAGTACTTC.

The J gene is TRBJ2-3, the V gene TRBV12-5; 15 positions agree with TRBD2. The CDR3 is made up of 17 amino acids. Germline trimming cut 4 bases from V and 5 bases from J; bases unmatched to any gene: 7. Per the germline V gene, CDR1 is LGHNT and CDR2 is FRNRAP. CDR3 in amino acids: CASGSGLAGGRGDTQYF. CDR3 DNA sequence: TGTGCTAGTGGTTCGGGACTAGCGGGGGGTCGGGGAGATACGCAGTATTTT.

The table lists this clone with a count of one. The genes are TRBV6-5 and TRBJ1-4; no clear D gene. Germline values: CDR1 MNHEY, CDR2 SVGAGI. V lost 6 bases and J lost 8, with 19 bases in between. This CDR3 has 15 residues. CDR3 nucleotides: TGTGCCAGCAGCCCCGTGGGCAGGTACGTCGAAAAACTGTTTTTT. The encoded protein is CASSPVGRYVEKLFF.

This clone was counted once. The gene calls are TRBV28 and TRBJ2-3, with D unresolved. V lost 7 bases, J lost 0 bases, and 11 bases lay in between. The CDR3 covers 14 residues. Germline lookup yields CDR1 MDHEN and CDR2 SYDVKM. The CDR3: CASNRAKSTDTQYF. CDR3 DNA: TGTGCCAGCAACCGAGCCAAGAGCACAGATACGCAGTATTTT.

This clone occurred a few times. The chain carries TRBV6-5 and TRBJ1-6; maybe TRBD1 (6 bases). The V and J ends lost 6 bases and 7 bases respectively, with 16 bases between them. The germline gives CDR1 MNHEY, CDR2 SVGAGI. The CDR3 is 15 residues long. CDR3 sequence reads: CASRRKGGANSPLHF. The DNA of the CDR3 is TGTGCCAGCAGGAGGAAAGGGGGGGCCAATTCACCCCTCCACTTT.